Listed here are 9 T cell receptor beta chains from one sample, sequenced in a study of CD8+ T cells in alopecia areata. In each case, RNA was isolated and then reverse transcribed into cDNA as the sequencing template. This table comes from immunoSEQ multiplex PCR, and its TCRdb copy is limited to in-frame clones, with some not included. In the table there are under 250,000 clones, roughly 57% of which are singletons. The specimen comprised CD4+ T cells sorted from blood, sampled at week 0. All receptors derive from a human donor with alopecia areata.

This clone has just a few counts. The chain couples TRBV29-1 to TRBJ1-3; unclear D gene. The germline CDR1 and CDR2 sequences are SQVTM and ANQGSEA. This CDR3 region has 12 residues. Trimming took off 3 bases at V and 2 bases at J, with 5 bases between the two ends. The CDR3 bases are TGCAGCGTTGACATAACTGGAAACACCATATATTTT. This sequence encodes CSVDITGNTIYF.

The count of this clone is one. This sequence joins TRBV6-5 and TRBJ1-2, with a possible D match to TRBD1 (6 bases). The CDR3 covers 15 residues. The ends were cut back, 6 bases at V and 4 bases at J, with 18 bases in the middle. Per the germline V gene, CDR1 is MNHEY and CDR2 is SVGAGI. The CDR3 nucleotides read TGTGCCAGCAGGCCGGTTTCGGGACAACTCTATGGCTACACCTTC. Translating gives CASRPVSGQLYGYTF.

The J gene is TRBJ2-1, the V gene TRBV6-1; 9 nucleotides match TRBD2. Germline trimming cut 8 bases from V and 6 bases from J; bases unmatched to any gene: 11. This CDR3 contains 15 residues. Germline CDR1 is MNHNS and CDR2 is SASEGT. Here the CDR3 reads CASVLAGGPRNEQFF. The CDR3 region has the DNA TGTGCCAGCGTCCTGGCGGGAGGGCCACGCAATGAGCAGTTCTTC.

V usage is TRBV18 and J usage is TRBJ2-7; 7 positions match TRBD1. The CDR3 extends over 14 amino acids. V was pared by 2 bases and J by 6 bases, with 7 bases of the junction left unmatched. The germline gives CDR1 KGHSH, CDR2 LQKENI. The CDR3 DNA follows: TGTGCCAGCTCACCAAAGACAGGGTCGGGCGAGCAGTACTTC. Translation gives CASSPKTGSGEQYF.

The CDR3 DNA is TGTGCCACCAGCAGAGGACTAGCGGCTAACTACGAGCAGTACTTC. This sequence encodes CATSRGLAANYEQYF. The rearrangement joins TRBV15 to TRBJ2-7; 9 nucleotides align to TRBD2. This CDR3 comprises 15 residues. With 1 base clipped from V and 3 bases from J, the junction kept 4 bases outside the gene matches. Per the germline V gene, CDR1 is LNHNV and CDR2 is YYDKDF (reference sequence).

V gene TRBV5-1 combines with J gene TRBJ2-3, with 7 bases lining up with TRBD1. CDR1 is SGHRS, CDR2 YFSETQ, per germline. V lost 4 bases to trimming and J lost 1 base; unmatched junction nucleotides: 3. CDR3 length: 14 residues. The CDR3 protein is CASSRDSGTDTQYF. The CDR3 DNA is TGCGCCAGCAGCCGGGACAGCGGCACAGATACGCAGTATTTT.

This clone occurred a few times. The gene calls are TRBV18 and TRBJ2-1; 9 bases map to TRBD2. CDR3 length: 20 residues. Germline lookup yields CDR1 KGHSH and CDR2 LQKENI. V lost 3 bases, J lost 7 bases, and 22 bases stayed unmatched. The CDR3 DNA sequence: TGTGCCAGCTCACCGCTCGCCCGATCTAGCGGGACTCTCAGGGGGAATGAGCAGTTCTTC. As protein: CASSPLARSSGTLRGNEQFF.

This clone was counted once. CDR3 nucleotide sequence: TGTGCCAGCAGAGCCGGGACAGGGAACGAGCAGTACTTC. Translating it yields CASRAGTGNEQYF. The J gene is TRBJ2-7, the V gene TRBV27; 9 nucleotides agree with TRBD1. Trimming at V came to 6 bases and at J to 5 bases, leaving 5 bases not matched to a gene. Per germline, CDR1 MNHEY and CDR2 SMNVEV (reference sequence). The CDR3 contains 13 residues.

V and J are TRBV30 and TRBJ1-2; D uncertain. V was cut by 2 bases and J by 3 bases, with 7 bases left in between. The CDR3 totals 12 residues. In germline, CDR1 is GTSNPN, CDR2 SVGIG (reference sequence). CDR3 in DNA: TGTGCCTGGAGTCCGGGCCACTATGGCTACACCTTC. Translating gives CAWSPGHYGYTF. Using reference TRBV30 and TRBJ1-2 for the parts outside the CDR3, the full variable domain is SQTIHQWPATLVQPVGSPLSLECTVEGTSNPNLYWYRQAAGRGLQLLFYSVGIGQISSEVPQNLSASRPQDRQFILSSKKLLLSDSGFYLCAWSPGHYGYTFGSGTRLTVV.